These 24 T cell receptor beta chains came from one sample sequenced in a study of T cells after yellow fever vaccination. TCRdb itself ran the 5' RACE reads through MiXCR, one entry per CDR3 protein. This table has 200,000 to 250,000 distinct CDR3 sequences, approximately 3% appearing once. The sequences come from CD4+ T cells sorted from PBMCs, collected 10 days after the yellow fever booster vaccination. All receptors derive from a man aged 18 to 29 who received the YFV17D yellow fever vaccine.

This clonotype was detected many times. V is TRBV20-1 and J is TRBJ2-7, with D tentatively TRBD2 (7 bases). Germline V CDR1 and CDR2: DFQATT, SNEGSKA (reference sequence). Trimming took off 4 bases at V and 6 bases at J, with 22 bases between the two ends. The CDR3 is 15 residues long. The CDR3 DNA follows: TGCAGTGCTACCCAAGGGGGGAGCGGGGTCTTCGAGCAGTACGTC. Translated: CSATQGGSGVFEQYV.

This clonotype was recorded a few times. The genes are TRBV7-2 and TRBJ1-3; D gene uncertain. Per the germline V gene, CDR1 is SGHTA and CDR2 is FQGNSA. Trimming stripped 1 base from V and 3 bases from J, with 10 bases between. The CDR3 runs to 15 residues. CDR3 DNA sequence: TGTGCCAGCAGCTTAGTTGCTTCCGGTGGAAACACCATATATTTT. It codes for CASSLVASGGNTIYF.

This clonotype was counted ten times or more. The CDR3 DNA sequence: TGTGCCATCAGTGAGCCGGGACAGGGGGGCACTGAAGCTTTCTTT. Encoded protein: CAISEPGQGGTEAFF. The chain combines TRBV10-3 with TRBJ1-1, with 11 bases identical to TRBD1. The germline gives CDR1 ENHRY, CDR2 SYGVKD. The CDR3 length is 15 residues. The junction had 3 bases not matched to a gene; V was cut back by 2 bases and J by 4 bases.

The V call is TRBV5-1, the J call TRBJ2-3, with 7 bases identical to TRBD1. V gave up 4 bases and J gave up 4 bases; unmatched junction bases: 9. The germline V gene has CDR1 SGHRS and CDR2 YFSETQ. This CDR3 contains 15 residues. This chain's CDR3 is CASSPTGTEADTQYF. DNA of the CDR3: TGCGCCAGCAGCCCGACCGGGACAGAGGCAGATACGCAGTATTTT.

This chain connects TRBV20-1 to TRBJ2-6; possible D gene TRBD2, 5 bases. CDR3 length equals 14 residues. Per the germline V gene, CDR1 is DFQATT and CDR2 is SNEGSKA (reference sequence). The ends were cut back, 4 bases at V and 4 bases at J, with 11 bases in the middle. In DNA form, the CDR3 reads TGCAGTGCTACTCGGGGTCCCGGGGCCAACGTCCTGACTTTC. This encodes CSATRGPGANVLTF.

This clonotype has a count of ten or more. The chain carries TRBV12-3 or TRBV12-4 and TRBJ1-2; tentatively, D is TRBD1 (5 bases). Deletions cut 6 bases from V and 0 bases from J, with 11 bases between. The CDR3 contains 14 residues. The CDR3 is CASRVAGSNYGYTF. Here the CDR3 DNA reads TGTGCCAGCAGGGTGGCAGGGTCTAACTATGGCTACACCTTC.

This clonotype was seen at least ten times. The chain joins TRBV24-1 to TRBJ2-2; D assignment may be TRBD1 or TRBD2 (5 bases each). This CDR3 is built from 14 residues. V lost 8 bases and J lost 3, with 12 bases in between. Germline lookup yields CDR1 KGHDR and CDR2 SFDVKD. This CDR3 reads CATKGDGYTGELFF. The DNA of the CDR3 is TGTGCCACCAAAGGGGACGGCTACACCGGGGAGCTGTTTTTT.

Ten or more counts support this clonotype. The chain employs TRBV7-9 and TRBJ2-1; D is uncertain. The CDR3 covers 13 residues. Germline V lookup: CDR1 SEHNR, CDR2 FQNEAQ (reference sequence). Between the trimmed V and J ends, which lost 0 bases and 7 bases, there was a span of 7 bases. CDR3 region: CASSLAAGNEQFF. CDR3 nucleotides: TGTGCCAGCAGCTTAGCGGCCGGAAATGAGCAGTTCTTC.

This clonotype was picked up many times. V is TRBV19 and J is TRBJ2-7; no clear D gene. The CDR3 is made up of 11 amino acids. From germline, CDR1 is LNHDA and CDR2 SQIVND (reference sequence). V lost 5 bases, J lost 7 bases, and 9 bases lay in between. In DNA form, the CDR3 reads TGTGCCAGTAGTCGTATGGGGGAGCAGTACTTC. Translation: CASSRMGEQYF.

There are many counts of this clonotype. The gene calls are TRBV7-8 and TRBJ1-4; D gene uncertain. The CDR3 runs to 15 residues. Trimming shortened V by 2 bases and J by 4 bases, and 11 bases separated the two germline ends. Germline V CDR1 and CDR2: SGHVS, FQNEAQ. CDR3 coding DNA: TGTGCCAGCAGCTTAATTTTGGGAGTTAATGAAAAACTGTTTTTT. Its protein product is CASSLILGVNEKLFF.

This clonotype was seen at least ten times. CDR3 coding DNA: TGTGCCAGCAGTGGAAGTCCGGGGAACACTGAAGCTTTCTTT. It translates to CASSGSPGNTEAFF. This sequence joins TRBV2 and TRBJ1-1; D uncertain. V was cut by 4 bases and J by 1 base, with 10 bases left in between. Looked up from germline, CDR1 is SNHLY and CDR2 is FYNNEI. The CDR3 consists of 14 residues.

There are a few counts of this clonotype. V and J are TRBV5-1 and TRBJ1-1, with TRBD1 as a possible D gene (5 bases). Germline values: CDR1 SGHRS, CDR2 YFSETQ. The CDR3 spans 15 residues. With 5 bases removed from V and 5 bases from J, the gap between germline ends came to 19 bases. DNA for the CDR3: TGCGCCAGCAGATTCGCCCAGGGTCTGTTAACTGAAGCTTTCTTT. Amino acid sequence: CASRFAQGLLTEAFF. The full variable domain, completed using reference TRBV5-1 and TRBJ1-1, is KAGVTQTPRYLIKTRGQQVTLSCSPISGHRSVSWYQQTPGQGLQFLFEYFSETQRNKGNFPGRFSGRQFSNSRSEMNVSTLELGDSALYLCASRFAQGLLTEAFFGQGTRLTVV.

The table lists this clonotype with many counts. This chain joins TRBV5-1 and TRBJ1-1; D ambiguous. The CDR3 has 13 residues. V lost 9 bases to trimming and J lost 1 base, with 13 bases between them. Germline CDR1 reads SGHRS; CDR2 reads YFSETQ. CDR3 protein: CATRRERNTEAFF. The CDR3 DNA follows: TGCGCCACCAGGAGGGAACGGAACACTGAAGCTTTCTTT.

In this sample, this clonotype turned up many times. This chain links TRBV7-2 with TRBJ1-1, with unresolved D. V was clipped by 5 bases and J by 5 bases, with 9 bases between them. This CDR3 spans 12 amino acids. Germline-derived CDR1 and CDR2 are SGHTA and FQGNSA. The CDR3 protein is CASSNGYTEAFF. CDR3 DNA: TGTGCCAGCAGCAACGGGTATACTGAAGCTTTCTTT.

In this sample, this clonotype turned up a few times. The chain carries TRBV5-4 and TRBJ1-6; no clear D gene. With 0 bases removed from V and 4 bases from J, the gap between germline ends came to 11 bases. CDR1 SGHNT and CDR2 YYREEE come from the germline V gene (reference sequence). The CDR3 sequence is 16 residues long. CDR3 coding DNA: TGTGCCAGCAGCTTGGGGGCCCGAACGTATAATTCACCCCTCCACTTT. Protein sequence: CASSLGARTYNSPLHF.

A few counts support this clonotype. V usage is TRBV6-2 or TRBV6-3 and J usage is TRBJ2-3; 7 bases agree with TRBD1. The CDR3 spans 16 residues. Germline CDR1 MNHEY, CDR2 SVGEGT. The V gene end was trimmed by 0 bases and the J gene end by 2 bases; junction bases not matched to a gene: 5. The CDR3 spells CASSYSMDRHTDTQYF. CDR3 nucleotide sequence: TGTGCCAGCAGTTACTCGATGGACAGGCACACAGATACGCAGTATTTT.

The chain links TRBV29-1 to TRBJ1-1; no definite D call. Germline V lookup: CDR1 SQVTM, CDR2 ANQGSEA. Trimming pared 3 bases from V and 1 base from J, leaving 9 bases between. The CDR3 has 13 amino acids. The CDR3 DNA sequence: TGCAGCGTTGATCCACACCAGAACACTGAAGCTTTCTTT. It specifies CSVDPHQNTEAFF.

At least ten counts were recorded for this clonotype. This rearrangement joins TRBV6-5 to TRBJ2-3, with D uncertain. The V end lost 2 bases, the J end lost 6 bases, and 12 bases lay between the germline ends. Germline V gene sequence: CDR1 MNHEY, CDR2 SVGAGI. This CDR3 has 14 residues. The CDR3 sequence is CASSYRGVGDTQYF. Written as DNA, the CDR3 is TGTGCCAGCAGTTACAGAGGAGTCGGGGATACGCAGTATTTT.

V gene TRBV7-6 combines with J gene TRBJ2-5; no definite D call. Germline values: CDR1 SGHVS, CDR2 FNYEAQ. V lost 3 bases and J lost 7, with 18 bases in between. This CDR3 contains 15 residues. The CDR3 DNA reads as TGTGCCAGCAGCTTTTTGAGGTCCAGTCTTGGGACCCAGTACTTC. This gives the protein CASSFLRSSLGTQYF.

The chain combines TRBV4-2 with TRBJ1-1, with D hard to call. Deletions cut 4 bases from V and 1 base from J, with 10 bases between. Germline assignment: CDR1 LGHNA and CDR2 YNFKEQ. This CDR3 contains 14 residues. The CDR3 DNA is TGTGCCAGCAGCCCCGACGCTTGGAACACTGAAGCTTTCTTT. Residues: CASSPDAWNTEAFF.

The chain is built from TRBV7-8 and TRBJ2-7, with TRBD2 matching 14 bases. Germline values: CDR1 SGHVS, CDR2 FQNEAQ. The ends lost 5 bases at V and 2 bases at J; junction bases unmatched: 8. The CDR3 is 17 amino acids. CDR3 sequence: CASSQLGTSGGPYEQYF. The CDR3 region has the DNA TGTGCCAGCAGCCAACTTGGGACTAGCGGGGGACCCTACGAGCAGTACTTC.

This clonotype was seen a few times. This chain connects TRBV2 to TRBJ2-1, with unresolved D. V dropped 5 bases and J dropped 11 bases, with 7 bases sitting between them. The CDR3 has 10 residues. Germline lookup yields CDR1 SNHLY and CDR2 FYNNEI. In DNA form, the CDR3 reads TGTGCCAGCAGTAGCAAAAAGCAGTTCTTC. Translation: CASSSKKQFF.

This clonotype came up many times. The V call is TRBV9, the J call TRBJ2-3; possible D gene TRBD1, 6 bases. The CDR3 spans 15 residues. Trimming took 1 base from V and 4 from J, leaving 13 bases between them. Per germline, CDR1 SGDLS and CDR2 YYNGEE. Written as DNA, the CDR3 is TGTGCCAGCAGCGTAAACACAGGGAGTCCAGATACGCAGTATTTT. Translating it yields CASSVNTGSPDTQYF.

This clonotype was counted at least ten times. The chain joins TRBV7-2 to TRBJ2-1; tentatively, D is TRBD1 or TRBD2 (5 bases each). The CDR3 runs to 17 residues. Between the trimmed V and J ends, which lost 4 bases and 8 bases, there was a span of 24 bases. Germline CDR1 reads SGHTA; CDR2 reads FQGNSA. CDR3 amino acids: CASSYIHGGRGWYEQFF. The DNA of the CDR3 is TGTGCCAGCAGCTATATCCATGGGGGTCGCGGTTGGTATGAGCAGTTCTTC. Supplemented by reference TRBV7-2 and TRBJ2-1, the full variable domain reads GAGVSQSPSNKVTEKGKDVELRCDPISGHTALYWYRQSLGQGLEFLIYFQGNSAPDKSGLPSDRFSAERTGGSVSTLTIQRTQQEDSAVYLCASSYIHGGRGWYEQFFGPGTRLTVL.